Sequencing of this T cell receptor beta chain was carried out in a study of CD8 T cells in Susac syndrome. The authors carried out high-throughput sequencing of TCR beta. They applied it to CD8+ and CD4+ T cells obtained from blood. Random hexamers served to reverse transcribe about 0.5 to 1 ug RNA. TCRdb re-called the immunoSEQ multiplex PCR reads through MiXCR, storing one row per CDR3 protein. The table lists just over 80,000 distinct CDR3 sequences, about 94% of them singletons. Germline CDR1 and CDR2: KGHDR and SFDVKD. V was clipped by 11 bases and J by 9 bases; unmatched bases: 13. The CDR3 is 13 amino acids.

This clonotype was sampled from a human donor in good health. The rearrangement uses TRBV24-1 and TRBJ2-3; 7 nucleotides align to TRBD1. Sequencing was performed on CD8+ T cells from PBMCs. The CDR3 nucleotides are TGTGCCATCAGCGGTAGGGGGCTGGGAACGCAGTATTTT. Its protein is CAISGRGLGTQYF.